This TCR beta chain derives from a study of shared clonotypes between healthy human individuals. Findings and limits, study-wide: Larger estimated richness was generally recorded for naive subsets relative to memory subsets.

A remark on this clone: No antigen is known for it.

Authors' processing steps: Junction-only immunoSEQ sequences carried no quality scores, so filtering differed. Some clones are missing from TCRdb's copy, which holds only in-frame ones; the method was immunoSEQ multiplex PCR. The V and J calls and clone size were taken over from that table, and D and trimming were inferred from the DNA. The sample comprises millions of clones, 90% to 95% of which are singletons, and approximately 0.13% rests with the top ten. V dropped 4 bases and J dropped 8 bases, with 18 bases sitting between them. The germline V gene encodes CDR1 MNHNS and CDR2 SASEGT. The CDR3 loop spans 15 amino acids. Those who donated, Caucasian adults without exception, all lived in Nashville, Tennessee.

This TCR was sampled from a young man in good health. This sequence joins TRBV6-1 and TRBJ2-4; tentative D call: TRBD1 (5 bases). Sequencing used naive CD4+ T cells sorted from blood. Subset: CD45RA+ positively selected. CDR3 in amino acids: CASSVTDKTVDIQYF. The CDR3 DNA is TGTGCCAGCAGTGTGACAGACAAGACGGTCGACATTCAGTACTTC.